Listed below are T cell receptor beta chains from one sample, sequenced in a study of T cells in localized non-small cell lung cancer. Profiled with immunoSEQ multiplex PCR; TCRdb holds only in-frame clones, not every one. Found here are a few thousand clones, 15% to 20% of them singletons; the top ten hold approximately 12%. The sequencing used lung tumor tissue, collected before any cancer treatment. The receptors were gathered from a man aged 40-75 years with stage I lung adenocarcinoma. Each CDR3 is given with its conserved first and last residue. D genes are given only for firm matches.

v_gene	j_gene	d_gene	CDR3aa
TRBV5-1	TRBJ1-1	NA	CASSLDPGNTEAFF
TRBV5-1	TRBJ2-1	TRBD2	CASSLGTSGPVNEQFF
TRBV5-1	TRBJ2-2	TRBD1	CASTDRVNTGELFF
TRBV5-1	TRBJ1-1	NA	CASSLGQVFTEAFF
TRBV9	TRBJ2-2	TRBD2	CASNSGRITGELFF
TRBV11-3	TRBJ2-3	TRBD2	CASSFQGGRSTDTQYF
TRBV5-1	TRBJ1-2	NA	CASSLQGANYGYTF
TRBV12-5	TRBJ1-1	NA	CASGLAGIPGAFF
TRBV19	TRBJ2-3	NA	CASSIASTTDTQYF
TRBV11-3	TRBJ2-1	NA	CASSPYRRGPYNEQFF
TRBV11-3	TRBJ1-2	TRBD1	CASSPGQGGYGYTF
TRBV19	TRBJ1-2	NA	CASSPSQQSNYGYTF
TRBV11-3	TRBJ2-1	TRBD2	CASSFWGSGTRLRYGQFF
TRBV19	TRBJ2-1	TRBD2	CASKIAGVGNEQFF
TRBV5-1	TRBJ1-2	TRBD1	CASSSGTGGSGYTF
TRBV5-1	TRBJ1-1	NA	CASSFSGPKNTEAFF
TRBV11-3	TRBJ2-5	NA	CASSLVGVGETQYF
TRBV6-8	TRBJ2-1	NA	CASSYRGESYNEQFF
TRBV4-1	TRBJ2-4	TRBD2	CASSQDSGRAGIQYF
TRBV28	TRBJ2-6	NA	CASSPSGTAPSGANVLTF
TRBV11-3	TRBJ2-1	TRBD2	CASSLELAGGIEQFF
TRBV11-3	TRBJ1-1	TRBD1	CASSHRQGLTEAFF
TRBV4-1	TRBJ2-5	TRBD1	CASEPGQGARETQYF
TRBV18	TRBJ1-4	NA	CASSPREGTNEKLFF
TRBV25-1	TRBJ2-7	NA	CASSEQGYEQYF
TRBV5-1	TRBJ2-2	TRBD2	CASSGLAGDGGTGELFF
TRBV10-3	TRBJ1-2	NA	CAISESSVGGYTF
TRBV5-1	TRBJ2-3	NA	CASSLNRQSNTDTQYF
TRBV6-8	TRBJ1-1	TRBD1	CASSPEVIDRGLNTEAFF
TRBV5-1	TRBJ1-3	TRBD1	CASGQGSSGNTIYF
TRBV11-3	TRBJ1-5	NA	CASSLDGGPSKPQHF
TRBV12-2	TRBJ1-1	NA	CASRTGQGNTEAFF
TRBV29-1	TRBJ2-1	TRBD1	CSVDWDSSYNEQFF
TRBV11-3	TRBJ2-1	NA	CASSLDLGSYNEQFF
TRBV5-1	TRBJ2-5	TRBD2	CASSLVGSGGQETQYF
TRBV25-1	TRBJ1-1	NA	CASGVGGRTEAFF
TRBV6-8	TRBJ1-1	NA	CASSVDVQPGGEAFF
TRBV12-5	TRBJ2-7	NA	CASMADSYSYEQYF
TRBV6-8	TRBJ1-3	NA	CASLAELDTIYF
TRBV6-8	TRBJ2-5	TRBD1	CAISPTGGSQETQYF
TRBV6-8	TRBJ2-1	NA	CASSDSGDRDEQFF
TRBV6-8	TRBJ2-7	TRBD1	CASRPLGQGYEQYF
TRBV10-2	TRBJ2-4	NA	CASSESEVYIQYF
TRBV14	TRBJ2-7	NA	CASSQDPAPEQYF
TRBV7-2	TRBJ1-4	TRBD1	CASTAGGDEKLFF
TRBV5-1	TRBJ2-3	NA	CASSFTRGRETDTQYF